This T cell receptor (beta chain) is from a study of graft-versus-host responses after intestinal transplantation. At the level of the study: Every recipient underwent anti-thymocyte globulin induction, then tacrolimus and steroids for approximately 3 years.

The data were produced by immunoSEQ multiplex PCR, yet TCRdb's version contains in-frame clones alone and is incomplete. The top ten clones hold approximately 0.56% of a sample with tens of thousands of clones, approximately 95% of them seen once. Germline V gene data show CDR1 as MNHEY and CDR2 as SVGAGI. The CDR3 length is 14 residues. Between the trimmed V and J ends, which lost 0 bases and 1 base, there was a span of 6 bases. Study results and caveats: Circulating GvH clones peaking coincided with falling HvG clones soon after transplant. Some GvH clones were seen earlier in gut or blood, suggesting intestinal origin. Allografts from individuals with graft-donor T cell macrochimerism displayed high graft-versus-host to host-versus-graft clonal ratios.

On this clone itself: What it binds is unknown.

V gene TRBV6-5 combines with J gene TRBJ1-1; D gene uncertain. The origin of this receptor is a human patient who received an intestinal transplant, so some T cells may come from the graft donor. The source material was PBMCs, sampled 156 days after intestinal transplant. In DNA form, the CDR3 reads TGTGCCAGCAGTTACTCATCGGCGAACACTGAAGCTTTCTTT. Amino acids: CASSYSSANTEAFF.